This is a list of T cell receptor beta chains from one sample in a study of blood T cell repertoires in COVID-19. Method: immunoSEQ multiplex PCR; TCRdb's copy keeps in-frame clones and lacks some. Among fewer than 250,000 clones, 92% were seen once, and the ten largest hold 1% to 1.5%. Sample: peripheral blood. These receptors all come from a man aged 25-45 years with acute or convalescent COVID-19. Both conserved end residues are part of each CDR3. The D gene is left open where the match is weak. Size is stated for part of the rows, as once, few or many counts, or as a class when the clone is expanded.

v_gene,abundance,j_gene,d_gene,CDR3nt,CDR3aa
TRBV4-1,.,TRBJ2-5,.,TGCGCCAGCAGTTACAGGGTTTTGGAGACCCAGTACTTC,CASSYRVLETQYF
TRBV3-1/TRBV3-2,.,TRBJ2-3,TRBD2,TGTGCCAGCAGCCCGATGGGGCGGGGGAACACAGATACGCAGTATTTT,CASSPMGRGNTDTQYF
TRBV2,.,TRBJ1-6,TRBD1,TGTGCCAGCAGTGAACAGGGGGCGAGGAATTCACCCCTCCACTTT,CASSEQGARNSPLHF
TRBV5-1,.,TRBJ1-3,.,TGCGCCAGCAGCGCCGGGGGGTCTGGAAACACCATATATTTT,CASSAGGSGNTIYF
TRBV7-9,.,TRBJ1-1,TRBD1,TGTGCCAGCAGCCAAGGACAGGTGAACACTGAAGCTTTCTTT,CASSQGQVNTEAFF
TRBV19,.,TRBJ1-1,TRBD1,TGTGCCAGTAGTATCCAACAGGGGAAGAACACTGAAGCTTTCTTT,CASSIQQGKNTEAFF
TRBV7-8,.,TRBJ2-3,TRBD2,TGTGCCAGCAGCTTAGGGGCTAGCGGGAGGGCCATTTCAGATACGCAGTATTTT,CASSLGASGRAISDTQYF
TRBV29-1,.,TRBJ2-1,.,TGCAGCGCCGGGAAGGGTATCTCCTACAATGAGCAGTTCTTC,CSAGKGISYNEQFF
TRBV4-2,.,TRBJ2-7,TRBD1,TGTGCCAGCAGCCTCGGGACAGGGGGCCGGGGCGAGCAGTACTTC,CASSLGTGGRGEQYF
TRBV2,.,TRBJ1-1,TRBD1,TGTGCCAGGGGACAGGGGACTGAAGCTTTCTTT,CARGQGTEAFF
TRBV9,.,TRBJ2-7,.,TGTGCCAGCAGCCCCCTTTCCTACGAGCAGTACTTC,CASSPLSYEQYF
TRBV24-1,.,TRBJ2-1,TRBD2,TGTGCCACCAGTGATGTGGGGGGGAAAAACAATGAGCAGTTCTTC,CATSDVGGKNNEQFF
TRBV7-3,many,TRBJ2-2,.,TGTGCCAGCAGCTTAATTTCCCAGGGATCCGGGGAGCTGTTTTTT,CASSLISQGSGELFF
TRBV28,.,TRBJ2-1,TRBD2,TGTGCCAGCGGAACATCGGGGGGGCCACGAACCTACAATGAGCAGTTCTTC,CASGTSGGPRTYNEQFF
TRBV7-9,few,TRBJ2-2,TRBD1,TGTGCCAGCAGCCTCAACAGGGGGGCGCCCACCGGGGAGCTGTTTTTT,CASSLNRGAPTGELFF
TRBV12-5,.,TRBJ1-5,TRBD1,TGTGCTAGTGGTTTGAACTCGGGACAGGGGGTTCTTTATTTT,CASGLNSGQGVLYF
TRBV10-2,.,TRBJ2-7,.,TGCGCCAGCAGTGAGTCGAATGGGCTGAAATACGAGCAGTACTTC,CASSESNGLKYEQYF
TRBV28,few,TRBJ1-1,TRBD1,TGTGCCAGCAGCAGGGGGACTGAAGCTTTCTTT,CASSRGTEAFF
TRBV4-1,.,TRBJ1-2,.,TGCGCCAGCAGCCGCCTCCGGGACAACAATGGCTACACCTTC,CASSRLRDNNGYTF
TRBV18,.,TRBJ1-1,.,TGTGCCAGCTCACCCACAGGGTTTGGGATGAACACTGAAGCTTTCTTT,CASSPTGFGMNTEAFF
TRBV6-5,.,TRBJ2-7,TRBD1,TGTGCCAGCAGATACGACAGGGGAAGCGAGCAGTACTTC,CASRYDRGSEQYF
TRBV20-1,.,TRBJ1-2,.,TGCAGTGCTAGAACTTTGAATTGGACCTTC,CSARTLNWTF
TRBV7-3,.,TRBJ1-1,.,TGTGCCAGCAGCTTAGGGGCAAGGAACACTGAAGCTTTCTTT,CASSLGARNTEAFF
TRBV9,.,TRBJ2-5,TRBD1,TGTGCCAGCAGCGTCGGGACAGGGGGGTTTGGGGAGACCCAGTACTTC,CASSVGTGGFGETQYF
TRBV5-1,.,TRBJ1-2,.,TGCGCCAGCAGCTTGTATGGGGCCGATGGCTACACCTTC,CASSLYGADGYTF
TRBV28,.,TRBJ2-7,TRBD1,TGTGCCAGTGCACCATTGGACAGGGAGGTAGGGGAGCAGTACTTC,CASAPLDREVGEQYF
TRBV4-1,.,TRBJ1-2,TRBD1,TGCGCCAGCAGCCAAGCTTACAGGGGGGCGGGCTATGGCTACACCTTC,CASSQAYRGAGYGYTF
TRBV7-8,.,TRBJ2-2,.,TGTGCCAGCAGCACGAAGGACTGGGGCACCGGGGAGCTGTTTTTT,CASSTKDWGTGELFF
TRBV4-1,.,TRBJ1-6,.,TGCGCCAGCAGCCAACGGGGGATGTGGGAAAGGGAGAATTCACCCCTCCACTTT,CASSQRGMWERENSPLHF
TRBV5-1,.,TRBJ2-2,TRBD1,TGCGCCAGCAGCCCGAGGGCAGGGGGCTCGAACACCGGGGAGCTGTTTTTT,CASSPRAGGSNTGELFF
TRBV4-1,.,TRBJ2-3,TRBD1,TGCGCCAGCTCGGACAGGGTGAGCACAGATACGCAGTATTTT,CASSDRVSTDTQYF
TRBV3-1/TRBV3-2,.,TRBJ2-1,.,TGTGCCAGCAGCCAGTACCAAACAGGGTTCAATGAGCAGTTCTTC,CASSQYQTGFNEQFF
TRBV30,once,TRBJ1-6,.,TGTGCCTGGAGTCTCATGGGGGGACCGGGATATAATTCACCCCTCCACTTT,CAWSLMGGPGYNSPLHF